A single sample gave rise to the 32 T cell receptor beta chains below, sequenced in a study of T cell repertoires in cytomegalovirus infection. Each CDR3 protein gets one entry after TCRdb re-called the reads with MiXCR. This table holds about 260,000 distinct CDR3 sequences, roughly an eighth found once. Input material: PBMCs. All receptors come from a human donor in good health (CMV status not recorded). Some clones in this sample may be carry-over from other donors' samples.

The V gene is TRBV20-1, the J gene TRBJ2-1; D not certain. The CDR3 sequence is 14 residues long. The V gene's germline CDR1 is DFQATT and CDR2 SNEGSKA (reference sequence). The V and J ends lost 2 bases and 3 bases respectively, with 11 bases between them. The CDR3 reads CSARRVRSYNEQFF. The DNA of the CDR3 is TGCAGTGCTAGAAGGGTCAGGAGCTACAATGAGCAGTTCTTC.

This clonotype was counted between two and nine times. This chain links TRBV20-1 with TRBJ2-7; 10 bases fit TRBD2. V was pared by 7 bases and J by 3 bases, with 9 bases of the junction left unmatched. Looked up from germline, CDR1 is DFQATT and CDR2 is SNEGSKA (reference sequence). This CDR3 has 14 amino acids. The CDR3 here is CSGPPGLAIYEQYF. The CDR3 nucleotides are TGCAGTGGCCCCCCGGGACTAGCGATCTACGAGCAGTACTTC.

This clonotype was seen ten or more times. This chain connects TRBV20-1 to TRBJ2-7, with 7 bases identical to TRBD1. The CDR3 covers 12 residues. Germline V lookup: CDR1 DFQATT, CDR2 SNEGSKA (reference sequence). The J segment lost 6 bases and the V segment lost 4 bases, leaving 6 bases of the junction unmatched. The CDR3 reads CSAIQGVGEQYF. CDR3 sequence (DNA): TGCAGTGCTATCCAGGGGGTAGGCGAGCAGTACTTC.

This clonotype occurred many times. The V and J genes are TRBV4-1 and TRBJ1-3; 8 positions agree with TRBD1. This CDR3 spans 16 amino acids. The V segment lost 3 bases and the J segment 2 bases; nucleotides outside the gene matches: 6. In germline, CDR1 is MGHRA, CDR2 YSYEKL. CDR3 nucleotide sequence: TGCGCCAGCAGCCAGGATCCGACAGGGGCTGGAAACACCATATATTTT. Protein sequence: CASSQDPTGAGNTIYF.

This clonotype was seen many times. The chain has TRBV28 and TRBJ2-4; 7 positions agree with TRBD2. The CDR3 length is 19 residues. The V gene's germline CDR1 is MDHEN and CDR2 SYDVKM. J was trimmed by 4 bases and V by 6 bases; bases with no gene match: 21. Here the CDR3 DNA reads TGTGCCAGCAGGTTGCCCCCCCACTCCGCTGCGGGAGCAAAAAACATTCAGTACTTC. Translation gives CASRLPPHSAAGAKNIQYF.

This clonotype came up many times. The V call is TRBV29-1, the J call TRBJ2-3, with D possibly matching TRBD2 (7 bases). This CDR3 is 13 amino acids long. Per germline, CDR1 SQVTM and CDR2 ANQGSEA. V lost 7 bases and J lost 8, with 19 bases in between. CDR3 bases: TGCAGCGCGACTGGGGGGGGCGTCCGTACGCAGTATTTT. Its protein product is CSATGGGVRTQYF.

This clonotype was seen at least ten times. V gene TRBV19 combines with J gene TRBJ1-1; 7 bases agree with TRBD1. The CDR3 is 14 residues long. V lost 8 bases to trimming and J lost 1 base; unmatched junction nucleotides: 7. Germline CDR1 LNHDA, CDR2 SQIVND (reference sequence). The CDR3 region has the DNA TGTGCCAGTCTGACAGGGCCCTCGAACACTGAAGCTTTCTTT. Translation: CASLTGPSNTEAFF.

This clonotype was observed a handful of times. This sequence joins TRBV7-8 and TRBJ2-1, with 8 bases identical to TRBD1. Germline trimming cut 5 bases from V and 0 bases from J; bases unmatched to any gene: 9. This CDR3 is 17 amino acids long. Germline V gene data show CDR1 as SGHVS and CDR2 as FQNEAQ. The CDR3: CASSPGRTGPSYNEQFF. The CDR3 nucleotides read TGTGCCAGCAGCCCCGGACGGACAGGGCCCTCCTACAATGAGCAGTTCTTC.

Many counts were recorded for this clonotype. This sequence joins TRBV7-9 and TRBJ2-5; 12 bases fit TRBD2. V lost 4 bases and J lost 6; bases outside the gene matches: 9. Germline CDR1 SEHNR, CDR2 FQNEAQ (reference sequence). This CDR3 contains 16 residues. DNA for the CDR3: TGTGCCAGCAGCTCCTTAAGTCTAGCGGGAGGGAAGACCCAGTACTTC. Amino acid sequence: CASSSLSLAGGKTQYF.

This clonotype appeared once. A much larger clone is a single base away; this may be a read error. V and J are TRBV7-9 and TRBJ1-4, with 9 nucleotides matching TRBD1. The CDR3 loop spans 14 amino acids. Germline V lookup: CDR1 SEHNR, CDR2 FQNEAQ (reference sequence). V gave up 1 base and J gave up 10 bases; unmatched junction bases: 4. The CDR3 DNA sequence: TGTGCCAGCAGCTTAGGGACAGGGGAGGTAAAACTGTTTTTT. As protein: CASSLGTGEVKLFF.

The chain links TRBV4-2 to TRBJ2-1; TRBD2 aligns across 14 bases. The CDR3 has 17 amino acids. Germline assignment: CDR1 LGHNA and CDR2 YNFKEQ. J gave up 0 bases and V 4 bases, and 2 bases lay outside the gene matches. CDR3 in amino acids: CASSPGTSGSSYNEQFF. As DNA, the CDR3 is TGTGCCAGCAGCCCCGGGACTAGCGGGAGCTCCTACAATGAGCAGTTCTTC.

On this clonotype: This may arise from a read error, as a much more abundant clone is one base away. The chain combines TRBV20-1 with TRBJ2-3; no firm D call. Germline V gives CDR1 DFQATT, CDR2 SNEGSKA (reference sequence). This CDR3 contains 15 residues. In DNA, the CDR3 is TGCCGTGCTAGAGATCGGGCTACCTCGGCAGATACGCAGTATTTT. Its protein is CRARDRATSADTQYF.

This clonotype was recorded a few times. V is TRBV6-2 or TRBV6-3 and J is TRBJ1-3; D gene uncertain. Germline lookup yields CDR1 MNHEY and CDR2 SVGEGT. V was clipped by 2 bases and J by 2 bases, with 7 bases between them. The CDR3 is made up of 14 amino acids. CDR3 bases: TGTGCCAGCAGTTACGGGAATCCTGGAAACACCATATATTTT. It is translated as CASSYGNPGNTIYF.

The chain uses TRBV18 and TRBJ1-1; D is unclear. CDR3 length: 14 amino acids. V was pared by 4 bases and J by 4 bases, with 13 bases between. Germline V CDR1 and CDR2: KGHSH, LQKENI. The CDR3 sequence is CASSLNGYGTEAFF. As DNA, the CDR3 is TGTGCCAGCTCACTAAACGGTTATGGCACTGAAGCTTTCTTT. Looking up the rest from reference TRBV18 and TRBJ1-1 gives the full variable domain: NAGVMQNPRHLVRRRGQEARLRCSPMKGHSHVYWYRQLPEEGLKFMVYLQKENIIDESGMPKERFSAEFPKEGPSILRIQQVVRGDSAAYFCASSLNGYGTEAFFGQGTRLTVV.

In DNA, the CDR3 is TGTGCCACCAGCAGAGATCGCGACAGGGGGCCCTATGGCTACACCTTC. It yields the protein CATSRDRDRGPYGYTF. The chain combines TRBV15 with TRBJ1-2, with 10 bases fitting TRBD1. V shed 0 bases and J 4 bases; nucleotides not matched to a gene: 5. CDR3 length: 16 amino acids. CDR1 LNHNV and CDR2 YYDKDF come from the germline V gene (reference sequence). Full variable domain (remainder filled in from reference TRBV15 and TRBJ1-2): DAMVIQNPRYQVTQFGKPVTLSCSQTLNHNVMYWYQQKSSQAPKLLFHYYDKDFNNEADTPDNFQSRRPNTSFCFLDIRSPGLGDTAMYLCATSRDRDRGPYGYTFGSGTRLTVV.

The sample holds many counts of this clonotype. This chain links TRBV29-1 with TRBJ2-3; D not certain. CDR1 SQVTM and CDR2 ANQGSEA come from the germline V gene. Trimming removed 0 bases at V and 1 base at J, with 5 bases between. The CDR3 runs 13 residues. The CDR3 nucleotides read TGCAGCGTTGAAGAACCGGGCACAGATACGCAGTATTTT. This codes for CSVEEPGTDTQYF.

This clonotype was recorded at least ten times. This rearrangement joins TRBV7-2 to TRBJ2-5; TRBD1 agrees at 8 bases. Germline CDR1 and CDR2: SGHTA and FQGNSA. J gave up 2 bases and V 4 bases, and 15 bases lay outside the gene matches. The CDR3 is made up of 18 amino acids. Written as DNA, the CDR3 is TGTGCCAGCAGCTCATCACCAATAGCCGGGACAGGTCAAGAGACCCAGTACTTC. It specifies CASSSSPIAGTGQETQYF.

This clonotype was seen repeatedly, ten times or more. This chain uses TRBV28 with TRBJ2-1; 7 nucleotides agree with TRBD2. The CDR3 spans 15 residues. The trim removed 2 bases at V and 5 bases at J, leaving 6 bases unmatched. CDR1 and CDR2 (germline): MDHEN, SYDVKM. CDR3 DNA sequence: TGTGCCAGCAGTTTAAGCGGGGTTCTTAACAATGAGCAGTTCTTC. This codes for CASSLSGVLNNEQFF.

This clonotype was counted ten times or more. The genes are TRBV25-1 and TRBJ1-1; no firm D call. V dropped 4 bases and J dropped 4 bases, with 10 bases sitting between them. The V gene's germline CDR1 is MGHDK and CDR2 SYGVNS. The CDR3 consists of 13 residues. For the CDR3, the DNA is TGTGCCAGCAGTGCCAAGGTTGTCACTGAAGCTTTCTTT. Its protein is CASSAKVVTEAFF. Full variable domain (rest looked up from reference TRBV25-1 and TRBJ1-1): EADIYQTPRYLVIGTGKKITLECSQTMGHDKMYWYQQDPGMELHLIHYSYGVNSTEKGDLSSESTVSRIRTEHFPLTLESARPSHTSQYLCASSAKVVTEAFFGQGTRLTVV.

This clonotype showed up many times. The J gene is TRBJ1-2, the V gene TRBV7-2; D perhaps matches TRBD1 (6 bases). Germline V gives CDR1 SGHTA, CDR2 FQGNSA. Deletions cut 5 bases from V and 1 base from J, with 14 bases between. This CDR3 region has 15 residues. CDR3 amino acids: CASSPRAGDNYGYTF. The CDR3, as DNA: TGTGCCAGCAGCCCTCGGGCAGGGGATAACTATGGCTACACCTTC.

In this sample, this clonotype turned up many times. CDR3 sequence reads: CASSRQGPYEQYF. CDR3 nucleotides: TGCGCCAGCAGCCGACAGGGGCCCTACGAGCAGTACTTC. The chain carries TRBV4-1 and TRBJ2-7, with 8 bases matching TRBD1. Trimming at V came to 4 bases and at J to 2 bases, leaving 1 base not matched to a gene. CDR3 size: 13 residues. The germline gives CDR1 MGHRA, CDR2 YSYEKL.

This clonotype was detected a few times. A clone one base away is much larger, so this may be a read error. The J gene is TRBJ2-1, the V gene TRBV7-2; TRBD2 might be the D (6 bases). In germline, CDR1 is SGHTA, CDR2 FQGNSA. This CDR3 is built from 15 residues. Deletions cut 6 bases from V and 10 bases from J, with 22 bases between. The CDR3 coding sequence is TGTGCCAGCAGGCCCGTGGGGGGAGGAGGTGGAGAGCAGTTCTTC. Translating it yields CASRPVGGGGGEQFF.

This clonotype was seen repeatedly, ten times or more. V usage is TRBV7-3 and J usage is TRBJ1-1; D is uncertain. Trimming left V 6 bases short and J 4 bases short, with 12 bases between. This CDR3 is built from 13 residues. Germline V lookup: CDR1 SGHTA, CDR2 FQGTGA. This CDR3 is CASSHAGSTEAFF. In DNA form, the CDR3 reads TGTGCCAGCAGTCATGCCGGGTCCACTGAAGCTTTCTTT.

This chain joins TRBV29-1 and TRBJ1-2; D ambiguous. Trimming cost V 3 bases and J 7 bases, with 15 bases left between them. The CDR3 runs 13 residues. Germline CDR1 reads SQVTM; CDR2 reads ANQGSEA. In nucleotides, the CDR3 is TGCAGCGTTGACGGCGGCTCGAGGCCTGGCTACACCTTC. This sequence encodes CSVDGGSRPGYTF. Full variable domain (outside the CDR3, taken from reference TRBV29-1 and TRBJ1-2): SAVISQKPSRDICQRGTSLTIQCQVDSQVTMMFWYRQQPGQSLTLIATANQGSEATYESGFVIDKFPISRPNLTFSTLTVSNMSPEDSSIYLCSVDGGSRPGYTFGSGTRLTVV.

This clonotype was found a few times. The chain carries TRBV7-9 and TRBJ2-5; 7 nucleotides align to TRBD2. This CDR3 region has 14 residues. Germline V CDR1 and CDR2: SEHNR, FQNEAQ (reference sequence). The V gene end was trimmed by 9 bases and the J gene end by 5 bases; junction bases not matched to a gene: 12. The CDR3 nucleotides are TGTGCCAGTCAGCCAGCGGGAATTCCGGAGACCCAGTACTTC. It translates to CASQPAGIPETQYF.

This clonotype was seen repeatedly, ten times or more. This chain uses TRBV7-2 with TRBJ2-7; D gene ambiguous. Germline assignment: CDR1 SGHTA and CDR2 FQGNSA. V shed 0 bases and J shed 4 bases, with 13 bases lying between them. The CDR3 is made up of 15 amino acids. The CDR3 region is CASSLAGDPTYEQYF. CDR3 in DNA: TGTGCCAGCAGCTTAGCCGGAGATCCTACTTACGAGCAGTACTTC.

This clonotype was counted a few times. The CDR3 coding sequence is TGTGCCAGCAGTCTCCCTAGCGGTGAGCAGTTCTTC. This codes for CASSLPSGEQFF. The rearrangement links TRBV28 to TRBJ2-1; 7 nucleotides match TRBD2. Losses at the gene ends were 5 bases for V and 9 bases for J; bases not matched to a gene: 4. This CDR3 contains 12 residues. Germline V CDR1 and CDR2: MDHEN, SYDVKM.

Many counts were recorded for this clonotype. The gene calls are TRBV27 and TRBJ2-3; D perhaps matches TRBD2 (6 bases). Germline V CDR1 and CDR2: MNHEY, SMNVEV (reference sequence). The CDR3 is made up of 17 amino acids. Trimming took 0 bases from V and 4 from J, leaving 17 bases between them. The CDR3: CASSLSGMDGRADTQYF. The CDR3 DNA reads as TGTGCCAGCAGTTTATCGGGTATGGACGGGAGAGCAGATACGCAGTATTTT.

In this sample, this clonotype turned up once. A much larger clone sits a single nucleotide away, making a read error possible. V and J are TRBV9 and TRBJ2-2; 12 positions match TRBD1. Germline values: CDR1 SGDLS, CDR2 YYNGEE. The CDR3 sequence is 16 residues long. The CDR3 region is CASSIAGTGGTGALFF. The CDR3 DNA sequence: TGTGCCAGCAGCATTGCCGGGACAGGGGGCACCGGGGCGCTGTTTTTT.

This rearrangement joins TRBV6-6 to TRBJ2-7, with 9 bases matching TRBD1. The CDR3 runs to 15 residues. Germline values: CDR1 MNHNY, CDR2 SVGAGI (reference sequence). V gave up 2 bases and J gave up 6 bases; unmatched junction bases: 8. CDR3 nucleotides: TGTGCCAGCAGTTACCCGCCGGACAGGGGAGGCGAGCAGTACTTC. Protein: CASSYPPDRGGEQYF.

This clonotype was detected ten times or more. V is TRBV20-1 and J is TRBJ1-4; no clear D gene. This CDR3 comprises 14 residues. Germline V lookup: CDR1 DFQATT, CDR2 SNEGSKA (reference sequence). The V end was cut by 6 bases, the J end by 3 bases, with 14 bases between. CDR3 nucleotide sequence: TGCAGTGCCCTTAGTGGTGCAGCTAATGAAAAACTGTTTTTT. The encoded protein is CSALSGAANEKLFF.

The chain links TRBV28 to TRBJ1-5; 12 bases align to TRBD1. From germline, CDR1 is MDHEN and CDR2 SYDVKM. V lost 0 bases to trimming and J lost 4 bases; unmatched junction nucleotides: 7. The CDR3 totals 18 residues. The CDR3 DNA follows: TGTGCCAGCAGTTTATGGGGGGGACAGGGGGCTCGAAATCAGCCCCAGCATTTT. This sequence encodes CASSLWGGQGARNQPQHF.